This record concerns one TCR beta chain sequence. Its cognate antigen is unknown. This sample is drawn from a study of monozygotic twins with cystic fibrosis. Overall study: With approximately 14 PCR cycles, barcoded libraries came from around 3 micrograms of fragmented DNA. Points from the study as a whole: Co-twins had the most similar V usage for 13 of 16 pairs, J for 8. Clonality was generally low (median roughly 0.0095), higher in the most severe patients. Nucleotide-identical clonotype sharing was significantly higher within monozygotic CF twin pairs than between unrelated CF individuals.

Clones were sequenced by immunoSEQ multiplex PCR, and TCRdb holds only the in-frame ones, with some missing. The sample carries 35,000 or so clones, approximately 87% recorded once. The specimen was blood. This sequence was found in a girl aged 2-9 years with cystic fibrosis.

The CDR3 reads CASSQPGLAANEQFF. CDR3 in DNA: TGTGCCAGCAGCCAACCGGGACTAGCGGCAAATGAGCAGTTCTTC. The genes are TRBV14 and TRBJ2-1; 11 bases fit TRBD2. CDR1 SGHDN and CDR2 FVKESK come from the germline V gene. Trimming took 2 bases from V and 7 from J; bases not matched to a gene: 4. The CDR3 covers 15 residues.